The 31 T cell receptor beta chains presented below share a single source sample, sequenced in a study of molecular identifiers for immune sequencing clone quantification. TCRdb called the PCR reads again in MiXCR, with one record for every CDR3 protein. Of more than 550,000 distinct CDR3 sequences listed, 25% were seen once; the top ten hold 0.6% to 0.9%. Sequenced: naive CD8+ T cells from blood, with Jurkat cell RNA spiked in. Subset noted: FACS-sorted CD8+CD4-CCR7+CD45RA+ naive T cells. The source of these receptors is a human donor in good health. Some libraries in this study had Jurkat cell RNA spiked in.

This clonotype came up many times. The rearrangement joins TRBV28 to TRBJ2-7; tentative D call: TRBD1 (6 bases). This CDR3 spans 15 amino acids. V was clipped by 3 bases and J by 0 bases, with 12 bases between them. Germline V CDR1 and CDR2: MDHEN, SYDVKM. The CDR3 DNA reads as TGTGCCAGCAGTTTGACAGGCGCCCGCTCCTACGAGCAGTACTTC. Protein: CASSLTGARSYEQYF.

This clonotype has just a few counts. The V call is TRBV6-2 or TRBV6-3, the J call TRBJ2-7, with a weak D call TRBD1 (6 bases). The germline V and J ends were trimmed by 6 bases and 8 bases, with 14 bases remaining between them. Germline V gene sequence: CDR1 MNHEY, CDR2 SVGEGT. The CDR3 totals 12 residues. CDR3 nucleotide sequence: TGTGCCAGCAGCCTCCCACAGGGAAAGCAGTACTTC. The encoded protein is CASSLPQGKQYF.

About this clonotype itself: Relative to the germline gene, one junction end is altered; a read error may explain this. The rearrangement links TRBV27 to TRBJ1-4; tentatively, D is TRBD1 (6 bases). CDR1 is MNHEY and CDR2 is SMNVEV in the germline V gene (reference sequence). CDR3 size: 13 residues. CDR3 DNA: TGTGCCAGCACAGGGGCTGGTAATGAAAGACTGTTTTTT. Translating it yields CASTGAGNERLFF.

The sample holds many counts of this clonotype. The gene calls are TRBV7-2 and TRBJ2-7; 10 nucleotides match TRBD2. J lost 3 bases, V lost 5 bases, and 4 bases had no gene match. The CDR3 extends over 14 amino acids. CDR1 SGHTA and CDR2 FQGNSA come from the germline V gene. The CDR3 region is CASSIERGGYEQYF. The CDR3 bases are TGTGCCAGCAGCATCGAGCGGGGGGGCTACGAGCAGTACTTC.

In this sample, this clonotype turned up many times. The V call is TRBV28, the J call TRBJ2-3; 8 bases fit TRBD2. Germline V lookup: CDR1 MDHEN, CDR2 SYDVKM. Germline trimming cut 6 bases from V and 4 bases from J; bases unmatched to any gene: 6. CDR3 length: 14 amino acids. CDR3 bases: TGTGCCAGCAGCCCGGGACTAGTGGCAGATACGCAGTATTTT. It encodes CASSPGLVADTQYF.

This clonotype was observed many times. This rearrangement joins TRBV28 to TRBJ2-6; 12 bases match TRBD1. The CDR3 loop spans 18 amino acids. Looked up from germline, CDR1 is MDHEN and CDR2 is SYDVKM. The J segment lost 2 bases and the V segment lost 3 bases, leaving 5 bases of the junction unmatched. CDR3 sequence (DNA): TGTGCCAGCAGTTTCCGGGACAGGGGGCGTACTGGGGCCAACGTCCTGACTTTC. It specifies CASSFRDRGRTGANVLTF.

This clonotype showed up just a few times. The chain employs TRBV2 and TRBJ1-3; weak D call: TRBD1 (5 bases). CDR3 length equals 14 residues. V was clipped by 4 bases and J by 4 bases, with 11 bases between them. Germline V gene lookup returns CDR1 SNHLY and CDR2 FYNNEI. CDR3 in DNA: TGTGCCAGCAGTGCAACAGGACCGGGAAACACCATATATTTT. Residues: CASSATGPGNTIYF.

The rearrangement links TRBV7-3 to TRBJ2-2; D assignment may be TRBD1 or TRBD2 (5 bases each). CDR1 is SGHTA and CDR2 is FQGTGA in the germline V gene. Trimming took off 0 bases at V and 5 bases at J, with 10 bases between the two ends. This CDR3 has 15 residues. CDR3: CASSLTGTLTGELFF. The CDR3 DNA follows: TGTGCCAGCAGCTTAACCGGGACCCTTACCGGGGAGCTGTTTTTT.

This clonotype was seen repeatedly, ten times or more. J is TRBJ2-1 and V is TRBV4-3; 10 nucleotides match TRBD2. Germline assignment: CDR1 LGHNA and CDR2 YSLEER. The CDR3 runs 16 residues. V was clipped by 4 bases and J by 9 bases; unmatched bases: 12. CDR3 coding DNA: TGCGCCAGCAGCCCCCTAAGCGGGAGGGCCGCAGTTGAGCAGTTCTTC. Translation: CASSPLSGRAAVEQFF.

The chain has TRBV6-1 and TRBJ1-2; TRBD1 matches at 7 bases. The CDR3 is 14 amino acids. The V gene's germline CDR1 is MNHNS and CDR2 SASEGT. Trimming removed 4 bases from V and 8 bases from J; junction bases left unmatched: 10. The CDR3: CASSGVTGREGYTF. CDR3 nucleotides: TGTGCCAGCAGTGGCGTGACAGGGCGGGAGGGCTACACCTTC.

Comment on this clonotype: As the CDR3 is not closed by the conserved phenylalanine or tryptophan, this likely results from a read error. This chain connects TRBV7-9 to TRBJ1-6; D unclear. Germline V CDR1 and CDR2: SEHNR, FQNEAQ (reference sequence). The CDR3 consists of 15 residues. The CDR3 is CASGSEGRSNSSLHL. The CDR3, as DNA: TGTGCCAGCGGAAGTGAGGGCCGCTCGAATTCATCCCTCCACCTT.

This chain joins TRBV25-1 and TRBJ1-2; TRBD1 matches 8 bases. Trimming took 6 bases from V and 6 from J; bases not matched to a gene: 6. Germline-derived CDR1 and CDR2 are MGHDK and SYGVNS. This CDR3 spans 13 amino acids. CDR3 sequence: CASSLGQGDGYTF. The CDR3 DNA reads as TGTGCCAGCAGCCTAGGACAGGGCGATGGCTACACCTTC.

This clonotype was picked up many times. The V and J genes are TRBV7-9 and TRBJ2-4, with D perhaps matching TRBD2 (6 bases). Germline CDR1 reads SEHNR; CDR2 reads FQNEAQ (reference sequence). The CDR3 runs 18 residues. The V gene lost 6 bases and the J gene lost 0 bases, with 21 bases spanning the gap. The chain's CDR3 is CASSRPAEGPLAKNIQYF. The CDR3 DNA follows: TGTGCCAGCAGTAGGCCAGCGGAGGGACCTCTAGCCAAAAACATTCAGTACTTC.

This clonotype was detected ten times or more. The chain uses TRBV7-9 and TRBJ1-2, with a weak D call TRBD1 (6 bases). CDR3 length equals 14 residues. V was cut by 2 bases and J by 3 bases, with 10 bases left in between. Per the germline V gene, CDR1 is SEHNR and CDR2 is FQNEAQ (reference sequence). The CDR3 sequence is CASSLWDTDYGYTF. The CDR3, as DNA: TGTGCCAGCAGCTTATGGGACACCGACTATGGCTACACCTTC. Full variable domain (missing parts from reference TRBV7-9 and TRBJ1-2): DTGVSQNPRHKITKRGQNVTFRCDPISEHNRLYWYRQTLGQGPEFLTYFQNEAQLEKSRLLSDRFSAERPKGSFSTLEIQRTEQGDSAMYLCASSLWDTDYGYTFGSGTRLTVV.

This clonotype was seen at least ten times. The J gene is TRBJ1-6, the V gene TRBV5-6; a weak D match, TRBD1 (5 bases). V was pared by 0 bases and J by 11 bases, with 12 bases between. The CDR3 loop spans 14 amino acids. Looked up from germline, CDR1 is SGHDT and CDR2 is YYEEEE. The CDR3 protein is CASSLERTWTPLHF. CDR3 nucleotide sequence: TGTGCCAGCAGCTTGGAGCGGACATGGACACCCCTCCACTTT. The whole variable domain, filled in from reference TRBV5-6 and TRBJ1-6, reads DAGVTQSPTHLIKTRGQQVTLRCSPKSGHDTVSWYQQALGQGPQFIFQYYEEEERQRGNFPDRFSGHQFPNYSSELNVNALLLGDSALYLCASSLERTWTPLHFGNGTRLTVT.

J is TRBJ2-7 and V is TRBV6-2 or TRBV6-3, with D maybe TRBD1 (6 bases). V was shortened by 2 bases and J by 3 bases, with 8 bases between the two germline ends. The germline V gene has CDR1 MNHEY and CDR2 SVGEGT. This CDR3 has 13 residues. The CDR3 loop is CASSYDRHYEQYF. The DNA for the CDR3 is TGTGCCAGCAGTTACGACAGGCACTACGAGCAGTACTTC.

This clonotype was observed at least ten times. The CDR3 spells CSVEFRGGEQYF. The DNA of the CDR3 is TGCAGCGTTGAGTTCCGGGGGGGCGAGCAGTACTTC. This chain uses TRBV29-1 with TRBJ2-7; 8 bases agree with TRBD2. The CDR3 is 12 amino acids. CDR1 and CDR2 (germline): SQVTM, ANQGSEA. With 3 bases clipped from V and 6 bases from J, the junction kept 4 bases outside the gene matches.

This clonotype was seen more than once but under ten times. The CDR3 DNA follows: TGTGCCAGCAGTTACCCCCCAGAGGACACCTTCAACACCGGGGAGCTGTTTTTT. Translation gives CASSYPPEDTFNTGELFF. This chain links TRBV6-5 with TRBJ2-2; possibly TRBD1 for D (5 bases). The CDR3 contains 18 residues. Germline CDR1 MNHEY, CDR2 SVGAGI. Trimming stripped 2 bases from V and 2 bases from J, with 18 bases between.

Notes on this clonotype: The junction departs from germline at one end; a sequencing error may be responsible. V and J are TRBV2 and TRBJ1-4, with D unclear. CDR1 is SNHLY and CDR2 is FYNNEI in the germline V gene. The CDR3 has 16 residues. The CDR3 sequence: CASGHEDNGVNEKLLF. The DNA for the CDR3 is TGTGCCAGCGGTCACGAGGATAATGGGGTTAATGAAAAACTGCTTTTT. Full variable domain (rest looked up from reference TRBV2 and TRBJ1-4): EPEVTQTPSHQVTQMGQEVILRCVPISNHLYFYWYRQILGQKVEFLVSFYNNEISEKSEIFDDQFSVERPDGSNFTLKIRSTKLEDSAMYFCASGHEDNGVNEKLLFGSGTQLSVL.

In its sample, this clonotype was seen many times. V usage is TRBV4-3 and J usage is TRBJ2-7; D is unresolved. The CDR3 spans 13 residues. Deletions cut 1 base from V and 7 bases from J, with 11 bases between. Germline V gene lookup returns CDR1 LGHNA and CDR2 YSLEER. This CDR3 is CASSQGRLMEQYF. Here the CDR3 DNA reads TGCGCCAGCAGCCAAGGGCGACTCATGGAGCAGTACTTC.

The V and J genes are TRBV6-2 or TRBV6-3 and TRBJ1-2, with D possibly TRBD1 on 5 matching bases. The germline gives CDR1 MNHEY, CDR2 SVGEGT. This CDR3 is built from 13 residues. Trimming took off 7 bases at V and 8 bases at J, with 17 bases between the two ends. In DNA form, the CDR3 reads TGTGCCAGCAAGGGGCCAGGTCCTTCCGGCTACACCTTC. Its translation is CASKGPGPSGYTF.

This clonotype has at least ten counts. In DNA, the CDR3 is TGCGCCAGCAGCCAAGTAGACAGTCCCAACTATGGCTACACCTTC. It yields the protein CASSQVDSPNYGYTF. V and J are TRBV4-1 and TRBJ1-2; TRBD1 might be the D (5 bases). Trimming left V 1 base short and J 2 bases short, with 11 bases between. The CDR3 has 15 amino acids. The germline V gene has CDR1 MGHRA and CDR2 YSYEKL.

The rearrangement joins TRBV18 to TRBJ2-7, with 7 bases aligning to TRBD1. Germline lookup yields CDR1 KGHSH and CDR2 LQKENI. The CDR3 length is 14 residues. The J segment lost 4 bases and the V segment lost 3 bases, leaving 6 bases of the junction unmatched. The DNA of the CDR3 is TGTGCCAGCTCACCGGGGAAGGGGGCTTACGAGCAGTACTTC. Protein: CASSPGKGAYEQYF.

This clonotype was detected ten times or more. V gene TRBV5-1 combines with J gene TRBJ2-7; 9 bases align to TRBD2. The length of the CDR3 is 17 residues. Trimming removed 0 bases from V and 5 bases from J; junction bases left unmatched: 12. CDR1 and CDR2 from the germline V gene are SGHRS and YFSETQ. This chain's CDR3 is CASSLEAIVVAGDEQYF. In nucleotides, the CDR3 is TGCGCCAGCAGCTTGGAGGCCATTGTGGTAGCGGGGGACGAGCAGTACTTC.

Ten or more counts support this clonotype. The V and J genes are TRBV24-1 and TRBJ2-5, with D perhaps matching TRBD1 (6 bases). CDR3 length: 15 amino acids. Germline-derived CDR1 and CDR2 are KGHDR and SFDVKD. Trimming took 5 bases from V and 1 from J, leaving 13 bases between them. The CDR3 region has the DNA TGTGCCACCAGTGCCTCGACAGGAGCCCAAGAGACCCAGTACTTC. This sequence encodes CATSASTGAQETQYF.

Comments on this clonotype: A read error may produce the germline difference seen at one junction end. V and J are TRBV19 and TRBJ2-3; D could derive from TRBD1 or TRBD2 (5 bases each). Germline CDR1 reads LNHDA; CDR2 reads SQIVND (reference sequence). The CDR3 runs 14 residues. CDR3 residues: CASRRRGRGPYQFF. Written as DNA, the CDR3 is TGTGCCAGTAGGCGACGCGGCCGGGGCCCATATCAATTTTTT.

This clonotype was observed many times. This chain connects TRBV6-5 to TRBJ2-1, with TRBD1 matching over 8 bases. In germline, CDR1 is MNHEY, CDR2 SVGAGI. J gave up 5 bases and V 6 bases, and 3 bases lay outside the gene matches. The CDR3 length is 13 residues. The CDR3 protein is CASRKDRDNEQFF. For the CDR3, the DNA is TGTGCCAGCAGGAAGGACAGGGACAATGAGCAGTTCTTC.

For this clonotype: With a much larger clone just one base away, this may be a read error. The chain uses TRBV4-1 and TRBJ2-7; no clear D. CDR3 length: 15 residues. Per the germline V gene, CDR1 is MGHRA and CDR2 is YSYEKL. With 0 bases removed from V and 5 bases from J, the gap between germline ends came to 14 bases. The CDR3 bases are TGCGCCAGCAGCCAAGAAGGGTGCGTTGTCAACGAGCAGTACTTC. It is translated as CASSQEGCVVNEQYF.

The table lists this clonotype with a few counts. The chain links TRBV7-2 to TRBJ2-4; 8 bases agree with TRBD2. CDR1 is SGHTA, CDR2 FQGNSA, per germline. The J segment lost 1 base and the V segment lost 1 base, leaving 12 bases of the junction unmatched. This CDR3 region has 19 residues. This chain's CDR3 is CASSLVAGSLSGAKNIQYF. The DNA for the CDR3 is TGTGCCAGCAGCTTAGTAGCGGGATCTTTATCGGGGGCCAAAAACATTCAGTACTTC.

As concerns this clonotype: The conserved phenylalanine or tryptophan is not found at the CDR3 terminus, so this likely reflects a read error. The V and J genes are TRBV7-9 and TRBJ2-7; no reliable D call. Germline CDR1 reads SEHNR; CDR2 reads FQNEAQ (reference sequence). The V end lost 7 bases, the J end lost 7 bases, and 26 bases lay between the germline ends. The CDR3 length is 16 residues. This chain's CDR3 is CASTSSRADLSMEQYL. The CDR3 bases are TGTGCCAGCACAAGTTCACGCGCTGACCTTTCCATGGAGCAGTACTTA.

The V call is TRBV12-3 or TRBV12-4, the J call TRBJ1-6; TRBD1 agrees at 12 bases. The CDR3 spans 19 residues. V shed 1 base, J shed 7 bases, and the junction held 11 bases outside the gene matches. The CDR3 DNA reads as TGTGCCAGCAGTTTAGAAAGAAGGGACAGGGGGCGTTTGAATTCACCCCTCCACTTT. This translates into CASSLERRDRGRLNSPLHF.